The 18 T cell receptor beta chains listed next were all sequenced from one sample in a study of shared clonotypes between healthy human individuals. Method: immunoSEQ multiplex PCR; TCRdb's copy keeps in-frame clones and lacks some. The sample gives roughly 1,500,000 clones, 98% of which show up once; less than 0.55% is in the top ten. The material sequenced was naive CD4+ T cells sorted from blood. Subset specified: CD45RA+ positively selected. Every receptor here comes from a man under 40 in good health.

The genes are TRBV30 and TRBJ1-4, with 7 positions matching TRBD1. This CDR3 region has 13 residues. The V and J ends lost 1 base and 11 bases, in that order; junction bases with no gene match: 7. CDR1 is GTSNPN and CDR2 is SVGIG in the germline V gene (reference sequence). Here the CDR3 DNA reads TGTGCCTGGAGTGCCGGAGACAGGGCGAAACTGTTTTTT. This translates into CAWSAGDRAKLFF. The full variable domain, completed using reference TRBV30 and TRBJ1-4, is SQTIHQWPATLVQPVGSPLSLECTVEGTSNPNLYWYRQAAGRGLQLLFYSVGIGQISSEVPQNLSASRPQDRQFILSSKKLLLSDSGFYLCAWSAGDRAKLFFGSGTQLSVL.

V gene TRBV6-1 combines with J gene TRBJ2-1, with D maybe TRBD1 (6 bases). The germline gives CDR1 MNHNS, CDR2 SASEGT. CDR3 length equals 15 residues. Deletions cut 2 bases from V and 0 bases from J, with 8 bases between. In nucleotides, the CDR3 is TGTGCCAGCAGTGAAAGGGGGAGCTCCTACAATGAGCAGTTCTTC. Its protein product is CASSERGSSYNEQFF.

The CDR3: CASSLPSQGFISEAFF. CDR3 DNA sequence: TGTGCCAGTAGTCTCCCGTCACAGGGGTTTATATCAGAAGCTTTCTTT. The chain links TRBV19 to TRBJ1-1, with 7 positions matching TRBD1. The CDR3 totals 16 residues. The V gene's germline CDR1 is LNHDA and CDR2 SQIVND (reference sequence). V shed 5 bases, J shed 8 bases, and the junction held 17 bases outside the gene matches.

This rearrangement joins TRBV27 to TRBJ2-5, with D hard to call. Germline assignment: CDR1 MNHEY and CDR2 SMNVEV (reference sequence). Trimming took 7 bases from V and 0 from J, leaving 9 bases between them. This CDR3 is built from 13 residues. The DNA of the CDR3 is TGTGCCAGCAAGGGTGACAACCAAGAGACCCAGTACTTC. Translated, it gives CASKGDNQETQYF.

This clone is a singleton in its sample. This chain uses TRBV10-3 with TRBJ1-5; D not resolved. CDR3 length: 15 residues. Germline-derived CDR1 and CDR2 are ENHRY and SYGVKD. The ends were cut back, 7 bases at V and 0 bases at J, with 13 bases in the middle. The CDR3 loop is CAITQTSNSNQPQHF. CDR3 nucleotide sequence: TGTGCCATCACCCAGACAAGCAATAGCAATCAGCCCCAGCATTTT.

The chain carries TRBV28 and TRBJ2-2, with D maybe TRBD2 (7 bases). V shed 7 bases and J shed 2 bases, with 14 bases lying between them. This CDR3 has 15 amino acids. CDR1 and CDR2 (germline): MDHEN, SYDVKM. The chain's CDR3 is CASTPAGHNTGELFF. For the CDR3, the DNA is TGTGCCAGCACCCCAGCGGGACATAACACCGGGGAGCTGTTTTTT.

This chain connects TRBV6-4 to TRBJ1-2; 7 bases align to TRBD1. This CDR3 has 14 amino acids. V gave up 3 bases and J gave up 7 bases; unmatched junction bases: 8. Germline V CDR1 and CDR2: MRHNA, SNTAGT. In DNA, the CDR3 is TGTGCCAGCAGTGAGTCAACAGGGGTTTTTGGCTACACCTTC. Translated, it gives CASSESTGVFGYTF.

The V gene is TRBV5-1, the J gene TRBJ2-7; 10 bases match TRBD1. Germline V gene data show CDR1 as SGHRS and CDR2 as YFSETQ. The CDR3 runs to 14 residues. V gave up 2 bases and J gave up 6 bases; unmatched junction bases: 5. CDR3 loop: CASSFRDRGVEQYF. CDR3 DNA sequence: TGCGCCAGCAGCTTCCGGGACAGGGGTGTCGAGCAGTACTTC.

The chain joins TRBV16 to TRBJ1-2; D is unclear. The CDR3 consists of 13 residues. V was trimmed by 2 bases and J by 2 bases, leaving 6 bases between them. Germline CDR1 reads KGHSY; CDR2 reads FQNENV. CDR3 residues: CASSQATNYGYTF. The CDR3 region has the DNA TGTGCCAGCAGCCAAGCCACGAACTATGGCTACACCTTC.

Concerning this clone itself: The junction departs from germline at one end; a sequencing error may be responsible. The V and J genes are TRBV27 and TRBJ1-3; 8 bases fit TRBD1. CDR1 and CDR2 from the germline V gene are MNHEY and SMNVEV (reference sequence). The CDR3 runs 17 residues. As DNA, the CDR3 is TGTGCCAGCAGTTTATCGAAAGGTTTGGGAGGTCGACAGGGGCTACATTTT. This sequence encodes CASSLSKGLGGRQGLHF.

The J gene is TRBJ2-3, the V gene TRBV4-3; TRBD2 agrees at 10 bases. Germline V gene data show CDR1 as LGHNA and CDR2 as YSLEER. V lost 0 bases and J lost 2; bases outside the gene matches: 5. The CDR3 extends over 17 amino acids. The CDR3, as DNA: TGCGCCAGCAGCCAAGAACCTAGCGGGAGAGCCACAGATACGCAGTATTTT. It encodes CASSQEPSGRATDTQYF.

This chain joins TRBV21-1 and TRBJ2-7; the DNA was not used to check the table's D call, TRBD1. TRBV21-1 is noted as a pseudogene. The CDR3 loop spans 14 amino acids. CDR3: CASGSWDTGYEQYF. CDR3 nucleotides: TGTGCCAGCGGGTCCTGGGACACGGGCTACGAGCAGTACTTC.

The chain employs TRBV28 and TRBJ2-3, with 11 bases lining up with TRBD2. CDR3 length: 16 residues. Germline values: CDR1 MDHEN, CDR2 SYDVKM. The V and J ends lost 5 bases and 5 bases, in that order; junction bases with no gene match: 9. CDR3 sequence: CASSTIAGGPIDTQYF. The DNA for the CDR3 is TGTGCCAGCAGTACAATAGCGGGAGGGCCCATAGATACGCAGTATTTT.

V is TRBV28 and J is TRBJ1-3, with a weak D call TRBD1 (6 bases). The CDR3 has 14 residues. Per germline, CDR1 MDHEN and CDR2 SYDVKM. The ends were cut back, 4 bases at V and 2 bases at J, with 9 bases in the middle. The CDR3 nucleotides read TGTGCCAGCAGTTCGACAGGTGCTGGAAACACCATATATTTT. It yields the protein CASSSTGAGNTIYF.

The chain uses TRBV7-6 and TRBJ2-2; D possibly corresponds to TRBD2 (6 bases). The CDR3 totals 16 residues. V lost 1 base and J 4 bases, leaving 13 bases between the germline ends. The germline gives CDR1 SGHVS, CDR2 FNYEAQ. CDR3: CASSLGGGIGTGELFF. The CDR3 DNA reads TGTGCCAGCAGCTTAGGCGGCGGGATCGGCACCGGGGAGCTGTTTTTT. The complete variable domain, with remaining parts taken from reference TRBV7-6 and TRBJ2-2, reads GAGVSQSPRYKVTKRGQDVALRCDPISGHVSLYWYRQALGQGPEFLTYFNYEAQQDKSGLPNDRFSAERPEGSISTLTIQRTEQRDSAMYRCASSLGGGIGTGELFFGEGSRLTVL.

Here the CDR3 DNA reads TGCAGCGTTGGAGGACGGGGACCGGGGTACGAGCAGTACTTC. Its protein product is CSVGGRGPGYEQYF. This chain connects TRBV29-1 to TRBJ2-7; either TRBD1 or TRBD2 may fit D (5 bases each). The ends were cut back, 4 bases at V and 4 bases at J, with 17 bases in the middle. Germline V lookup: CDR1 SQVTM, CDR2 ANQGSEA. This CDR3 contains 14 residues.

The chain couples TRBV6-5 to TRBJ1-3; no clear D gene. This CDR3 comprises 15 residues. The ends were cut back, 7 bases at V and 0 bases at J, with 13 bases in the middle. Germline V gene data show CDR1 as MNHEY and CDR2 as SVGAGI. CDR3 region: CASTPLVRSGNTIYF. DNA of the CDR3: TGTGCCAGCACCCCCCTCGTTCGCTCTGGAAACACCATATATTTT.

The chain has TRBV14 and TRBJ1-1; 9 nucleotides align to TRBD1. The CDR3 spans 13 residues. With 3 bases clipped from V and 10 bases from J, the junction kept 6 bases outside the gene matches. From germline, CDR1 is SGHDN and CDR2 FVKESK. CDR3 amino acids: CASSHGQGIRAFF. The DNA of the CDR3 is TGTGCCAGCAGCCACGGACAGGGGATTCGAGCTTTCTTT.